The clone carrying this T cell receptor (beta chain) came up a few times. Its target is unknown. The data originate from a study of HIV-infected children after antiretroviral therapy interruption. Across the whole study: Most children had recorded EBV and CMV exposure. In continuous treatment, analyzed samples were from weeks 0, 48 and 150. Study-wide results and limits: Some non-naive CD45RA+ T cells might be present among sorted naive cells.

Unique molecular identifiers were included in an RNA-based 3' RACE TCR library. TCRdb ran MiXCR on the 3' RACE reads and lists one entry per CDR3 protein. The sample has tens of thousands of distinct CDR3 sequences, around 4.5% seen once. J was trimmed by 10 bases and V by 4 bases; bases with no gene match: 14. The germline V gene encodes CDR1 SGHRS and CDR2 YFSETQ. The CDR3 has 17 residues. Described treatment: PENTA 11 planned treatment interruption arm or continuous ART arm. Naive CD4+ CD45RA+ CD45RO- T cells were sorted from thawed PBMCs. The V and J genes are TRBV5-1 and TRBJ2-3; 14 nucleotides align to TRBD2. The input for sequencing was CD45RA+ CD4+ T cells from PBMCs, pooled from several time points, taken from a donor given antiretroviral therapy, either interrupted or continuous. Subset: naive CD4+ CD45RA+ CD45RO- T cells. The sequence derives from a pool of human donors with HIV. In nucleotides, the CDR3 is TGCGCCAGCAGCACCGGGACTAGCGGGGGCCGCACGGGGGCGCAGTATTTT. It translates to CASSTGTSGGRTGAQYF.